The clone carrying this T cell receptor (beta chain) was detected ten times or more. The antigen is not known. The time point is: newly diagnosed GD, antithyroid drugs for less than 3 months. The TCR library was prepared using RNA isolated from PBMCs. This sample was included in a study of regulatory T cells in long-lasting Graves disease. Sequencing libraries for TCR beta were prepared with iRepertoire HTBI primers and Arm-PCR of CDR3 regions. TCRdb reanalysed the multiplex PCR reads using MiXCR and keeps one entry per CDR3 protein. The table lists hundreds of thousands of distinct CDR3 sequences, roughly 16% of them singletons. Between the trimmed V and J ends, which lost 3 bases and 3 bases, there was a span of 10 bases. The germline V gene has CDR1 ENHRY and CDR2 SYGVKD. The CDR3 length is 14 residues. Findings and limits, study-wide: There were preferences for TRBV28, TRBJ1-2 and TRBJ2-5 in persistent disease.

This same sample was also part of a study on T cells in Graves' hyperthyroidism and ophthalmopathy. That source adds: The study used the HTBI primer set for a first-round RT-PCR of the TCR CDR3.

The source was peripheral blood mononuclear cells (PBMCs), collected at new diagnosis, from a patient treated with antithyroid drugs. The source of this sequence is a woman aged 25-40 years with Graves disease. The genes are TRBV10-3 and TRBJ2-3, with TRBD1 as a possible D gene (5 bases). The CDR3 loop is CAISDRGRTDTQYF. For the CDR3, the DNA is TGTGCCATCAGTGATAGGGGAAGAACAGATACGCAGTATTTT.